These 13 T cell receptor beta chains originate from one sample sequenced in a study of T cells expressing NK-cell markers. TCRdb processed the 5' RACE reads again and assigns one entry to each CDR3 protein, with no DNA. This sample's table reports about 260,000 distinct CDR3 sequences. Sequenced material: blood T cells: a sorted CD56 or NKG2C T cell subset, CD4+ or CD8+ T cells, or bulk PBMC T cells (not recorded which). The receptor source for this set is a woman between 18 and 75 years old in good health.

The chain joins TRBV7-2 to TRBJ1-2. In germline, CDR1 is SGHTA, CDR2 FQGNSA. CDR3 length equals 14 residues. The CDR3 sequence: CASSLEGGWGGYTF.

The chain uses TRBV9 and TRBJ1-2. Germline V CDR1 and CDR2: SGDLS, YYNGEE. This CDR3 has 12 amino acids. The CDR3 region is CASSTGRVGYTF.

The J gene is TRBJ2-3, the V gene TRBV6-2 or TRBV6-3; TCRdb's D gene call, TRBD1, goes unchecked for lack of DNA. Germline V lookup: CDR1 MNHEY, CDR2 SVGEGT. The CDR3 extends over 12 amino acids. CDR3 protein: CASSHDRVKQYF.

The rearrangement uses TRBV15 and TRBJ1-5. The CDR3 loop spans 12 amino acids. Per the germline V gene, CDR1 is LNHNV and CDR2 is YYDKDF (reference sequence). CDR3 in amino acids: CATSRDWQPQHF.

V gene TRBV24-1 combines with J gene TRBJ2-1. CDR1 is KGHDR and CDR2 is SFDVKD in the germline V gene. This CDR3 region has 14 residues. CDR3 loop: CATSDVQVVGEQFF.

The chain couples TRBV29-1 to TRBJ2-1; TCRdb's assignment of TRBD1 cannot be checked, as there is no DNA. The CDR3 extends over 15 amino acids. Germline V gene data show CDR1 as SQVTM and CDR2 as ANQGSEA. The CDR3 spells CSVAAGRGAYNEQFF.

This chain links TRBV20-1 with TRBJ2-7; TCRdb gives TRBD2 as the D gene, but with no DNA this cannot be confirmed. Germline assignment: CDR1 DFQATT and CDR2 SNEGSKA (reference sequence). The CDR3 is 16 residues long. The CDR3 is CSARSLAGGTFYEQYF.

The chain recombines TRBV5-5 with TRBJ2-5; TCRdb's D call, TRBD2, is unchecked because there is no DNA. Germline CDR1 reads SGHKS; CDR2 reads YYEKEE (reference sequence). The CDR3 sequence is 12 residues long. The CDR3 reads CASSWTRETQYF.

The chain's CDR3 is CASSTGLAGKDNEQFF. The chain has TRBV19 and TRBJ2-1; the TCRdb call, TRBD2, lacks DNA for checking. The CDR3 runs 16 residues. Germline V lookup: CDR1 LNHDA, CDR2 SQIVND (reference sequence).

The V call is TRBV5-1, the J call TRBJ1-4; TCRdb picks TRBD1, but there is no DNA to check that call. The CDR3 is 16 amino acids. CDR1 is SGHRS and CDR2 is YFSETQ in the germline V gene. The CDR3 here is CASSSGPGAWDEKLFF.

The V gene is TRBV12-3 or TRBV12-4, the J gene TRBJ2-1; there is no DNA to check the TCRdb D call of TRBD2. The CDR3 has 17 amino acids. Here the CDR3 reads CASSARGLAGSYNEQFF.

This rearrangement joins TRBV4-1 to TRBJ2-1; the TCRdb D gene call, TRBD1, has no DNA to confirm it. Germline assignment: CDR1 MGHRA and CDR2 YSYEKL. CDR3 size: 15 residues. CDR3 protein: CASSQGQGPYNEQFF.

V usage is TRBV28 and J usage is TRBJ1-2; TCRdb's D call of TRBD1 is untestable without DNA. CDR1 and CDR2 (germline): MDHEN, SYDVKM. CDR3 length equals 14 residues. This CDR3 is CASSYTGGSYGYTF.